A single TCR beta chain is shown here with its context. What it recognizes is unknown. The PCR contained 60 Vbeta and 13 Jbeta primers. The table came from immunoSEQ multiplex PCR; TCRdb's copy has only in-frame clones and leaves some out. This sample yields 200,000 or so clones, of which approximately 80% are seen a single time; 0.22% belongs to the top ten. Germline-derived CDR1 and CDR2 are LNHNV and YYDKDF (reference sequence). The CDR3 has 13 residues. V was cut by 2 bases and J by 6 bases, with 7 bases left in between. The source of the sample is a study of cytomegalovirus exposure and HLA in healthy donors. Overall study context: Findings of an earlier analysis included 110 million or so unique TCR beta sequences from about 180 million T cells.

Study outcomes and limitations: Researchers counted over 150 TCR beta chains as cytomegalovirus-associated.

This receptor was obtained from a girl aged 2 to 10 in good health and CMV-seronegative. This chain links TRBV15 with TRBJ2-2; D unclear. Sequenced sample: PBMCs. The CDR3 DNA sequence: TGTGCCACCAGCAGAATTGCGGCCGGGGAGCTGTTTTTT. Protein: CATSRIAAGELFF.